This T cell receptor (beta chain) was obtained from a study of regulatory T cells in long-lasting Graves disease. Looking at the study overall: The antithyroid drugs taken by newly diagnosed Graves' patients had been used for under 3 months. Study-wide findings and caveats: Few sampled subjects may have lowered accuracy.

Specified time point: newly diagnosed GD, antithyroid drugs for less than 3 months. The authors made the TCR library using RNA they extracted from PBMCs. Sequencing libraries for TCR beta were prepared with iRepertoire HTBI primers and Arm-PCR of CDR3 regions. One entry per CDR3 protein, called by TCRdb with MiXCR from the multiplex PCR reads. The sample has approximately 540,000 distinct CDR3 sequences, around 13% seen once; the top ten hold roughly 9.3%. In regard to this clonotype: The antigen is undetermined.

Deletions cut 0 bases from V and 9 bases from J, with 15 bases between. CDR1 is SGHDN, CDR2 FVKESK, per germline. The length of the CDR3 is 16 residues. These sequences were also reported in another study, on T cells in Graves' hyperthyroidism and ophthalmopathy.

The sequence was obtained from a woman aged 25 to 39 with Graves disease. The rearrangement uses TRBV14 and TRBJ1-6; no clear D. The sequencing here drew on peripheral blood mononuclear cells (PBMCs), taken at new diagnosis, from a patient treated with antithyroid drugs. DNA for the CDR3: TGTGCCAGCAGCCAAGAGAGGCTTTTTGGGCGTTCACCCCTCCACTTT. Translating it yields CASSQERLFGRSPLHF. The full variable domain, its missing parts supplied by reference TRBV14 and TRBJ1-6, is EAGVTQFPSHSVIEKGQTVTLRCDPISGHDNLYWYRRVMGKEIKFLLHFVKESKQDESGMPNNRFLAERTGGTYSTLKVQPAELEDSGVYFCASSQERLFGRSPLHFGNGTRLTVT.